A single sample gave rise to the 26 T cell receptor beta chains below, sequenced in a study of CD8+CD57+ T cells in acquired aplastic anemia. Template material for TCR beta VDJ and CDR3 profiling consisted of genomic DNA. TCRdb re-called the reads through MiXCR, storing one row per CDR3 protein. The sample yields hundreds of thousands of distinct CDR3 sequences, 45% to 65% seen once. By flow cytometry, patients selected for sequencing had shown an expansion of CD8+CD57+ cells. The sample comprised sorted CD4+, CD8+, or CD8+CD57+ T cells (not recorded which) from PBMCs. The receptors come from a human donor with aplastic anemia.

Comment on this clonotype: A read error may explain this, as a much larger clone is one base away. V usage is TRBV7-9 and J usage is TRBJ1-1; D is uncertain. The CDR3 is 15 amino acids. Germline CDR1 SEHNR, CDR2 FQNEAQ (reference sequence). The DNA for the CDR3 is TGTGCCAGCAGCTTTATATCCTCGGGATACACTGGAGCTTTCTTT. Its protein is CASSFISSGYTGAFF. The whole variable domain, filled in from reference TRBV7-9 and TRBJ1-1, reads DTGVSQNPRHKITKRGQNVTFRCDPISEHNRLYWYRQTLGQGPEFLTYFQNEAQLEKSRLLSDRFSAERPKGSFSTLEIQRTEQGDSAMYLCASSFISSGYTGAFFGQGTRLTVV.

The CDR3 DNA reads as TGTGCCAGCAGCGTGTCACAGGGGCGAGAGACCCAGTACTTC. The encoded protein is CASSVSQGRETQYF. The V and J genes are TRBV9 and TRBJ2-5; 7 nucleotides match TRBD1. The CDR3 totals 14 residues. Germline lookup yields CDR1 SGDLS and CDR2 YYNGEE. V gave up 2 bases and J gave up 4 bases; unmatched junction bases: 5.

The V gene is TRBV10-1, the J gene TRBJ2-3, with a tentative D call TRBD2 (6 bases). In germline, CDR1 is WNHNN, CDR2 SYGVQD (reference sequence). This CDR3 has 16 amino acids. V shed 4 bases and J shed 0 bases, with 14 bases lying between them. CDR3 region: CASSVGMGGSTDTQYF. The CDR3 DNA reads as TGCGCCAGCAGTGTGGGAATGGGGGGTAGCACAGATACGCAGTATTTT.

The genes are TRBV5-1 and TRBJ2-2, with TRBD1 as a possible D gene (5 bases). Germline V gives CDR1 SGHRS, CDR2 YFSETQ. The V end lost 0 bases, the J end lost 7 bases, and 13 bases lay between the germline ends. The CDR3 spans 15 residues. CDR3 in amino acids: CASSLEVQVHGELFF. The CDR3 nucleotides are TGCGCCAGCAGCTTGGAAGTACAGGTTCACGGGGAGCTGTTTTTT. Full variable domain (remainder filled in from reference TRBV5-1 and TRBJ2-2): KAGVTQTPRYLIKTRGQQVTLSCSPISGHRSVSWYQQTPGQGLQFLFEYFSETQRNKGNFPGRFSGRQFSNSRSEMNVSTLELGDSALYLCASSLEVQVHGELFFGEGSRLTVL.

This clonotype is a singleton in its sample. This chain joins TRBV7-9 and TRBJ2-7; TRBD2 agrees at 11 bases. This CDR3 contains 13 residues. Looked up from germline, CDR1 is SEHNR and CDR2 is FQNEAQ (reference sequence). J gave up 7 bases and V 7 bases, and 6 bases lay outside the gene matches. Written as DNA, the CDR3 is TGTGCCAGCACCGAACTAGCGGGGGTTGAGCAGTACTTC. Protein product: CASTELAGVEQYF. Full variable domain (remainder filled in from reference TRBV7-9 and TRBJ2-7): DTGVSQNPRHKITKRGQNVTFRCDPISEHNRLYWYRQTLGQGPEFLTYFQNEAQLEKSRLLSDRFSAERPKGSFSTLEIQRTEQGDSAMYLCASTELAGVEQYFGPGTRLTVT.

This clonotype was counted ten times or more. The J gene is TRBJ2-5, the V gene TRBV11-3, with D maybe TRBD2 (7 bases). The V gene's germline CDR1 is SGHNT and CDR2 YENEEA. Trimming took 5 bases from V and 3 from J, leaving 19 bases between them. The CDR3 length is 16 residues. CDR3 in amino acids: CASSVESGEGKETQYF. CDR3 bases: TGTGCCAGCAGCGTTGAGTCAGGGGAGGGAAAAGAGACCCAGTACTTC.

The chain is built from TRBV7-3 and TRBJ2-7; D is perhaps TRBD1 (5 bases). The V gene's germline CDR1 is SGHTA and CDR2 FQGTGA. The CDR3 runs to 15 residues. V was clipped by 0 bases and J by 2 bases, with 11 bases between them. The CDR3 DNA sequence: TGTGCCAGCAGCTTAACAGGGGCCACTACCTACGAGCAGTACTTC. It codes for CASSLTGATTYEQYF.

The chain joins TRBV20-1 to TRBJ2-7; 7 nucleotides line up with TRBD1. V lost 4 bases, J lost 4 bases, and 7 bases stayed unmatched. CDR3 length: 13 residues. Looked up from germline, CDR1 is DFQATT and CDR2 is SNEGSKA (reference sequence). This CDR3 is CSAIGQVGYEQYF. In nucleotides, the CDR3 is TGCAGTGCTATCGGACAGGTTGGTTACGAGCAGTACTTC.

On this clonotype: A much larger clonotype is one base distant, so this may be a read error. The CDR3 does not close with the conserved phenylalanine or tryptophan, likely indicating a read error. CDR3 in amino acids: CASSIGSGGEQYS. CDR3 DNA sequence: TGTGCCAGTAGTATTGGGTCCGGGGGCGAGCAGTACTCC. The rearrangement joins TRBV19 to TRBJ2-7; D may be TRBD2 (6 bases). The germline V gene has CDR1 LNHDA and CDR2 SQIVND (reference sequence). The CDR3 consists of 13 residues. V was clipped by 3 bases and J by 6 bases, with 12 bases between them.

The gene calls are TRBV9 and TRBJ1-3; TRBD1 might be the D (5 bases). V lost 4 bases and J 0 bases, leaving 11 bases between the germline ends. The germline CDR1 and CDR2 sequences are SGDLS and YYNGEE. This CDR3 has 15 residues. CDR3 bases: TGTGCCAGCAGCCCTCTTGACAGCTCTGGAAACACCATATATTTT. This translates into CASSPLDSSGNTIYF.

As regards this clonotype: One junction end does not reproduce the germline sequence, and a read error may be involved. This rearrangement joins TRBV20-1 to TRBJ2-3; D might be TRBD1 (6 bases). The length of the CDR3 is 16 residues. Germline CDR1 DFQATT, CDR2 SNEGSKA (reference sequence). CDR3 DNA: TGCAGTGCTAGTCTGTACCGACGAATTCGGACAGATACGCAGTATTTC. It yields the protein CSASLYRRIRTDTQYF.

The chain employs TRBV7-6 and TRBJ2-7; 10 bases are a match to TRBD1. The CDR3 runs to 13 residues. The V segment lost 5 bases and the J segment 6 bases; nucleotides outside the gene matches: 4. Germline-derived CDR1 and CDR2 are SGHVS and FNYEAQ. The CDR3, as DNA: TGTGCCAGCAGCACAAGGGACAGGGGCGAGCAGTACTTC. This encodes CASSTRDRGEQYF.

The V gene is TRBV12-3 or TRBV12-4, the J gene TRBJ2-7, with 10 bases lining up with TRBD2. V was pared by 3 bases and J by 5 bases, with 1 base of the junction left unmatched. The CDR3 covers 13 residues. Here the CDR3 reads CASSFTSGNEQYF. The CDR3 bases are TGTGCCAGCAGTTTCACTAGCGGGAACGAGCAGTACTTC.

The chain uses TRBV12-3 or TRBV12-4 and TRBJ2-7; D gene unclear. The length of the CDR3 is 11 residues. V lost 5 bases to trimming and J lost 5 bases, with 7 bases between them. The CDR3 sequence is CASSLYNEQYF. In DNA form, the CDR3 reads TGTGCCAGCAGTCTTTACAACGAGCAGTACTTC.

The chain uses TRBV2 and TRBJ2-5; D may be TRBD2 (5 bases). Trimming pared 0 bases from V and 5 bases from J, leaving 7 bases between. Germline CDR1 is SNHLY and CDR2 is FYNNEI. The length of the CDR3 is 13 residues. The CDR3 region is CASSEARGETQYF. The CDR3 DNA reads TGTGCCAGCAGTGAAGCGCGAGGGGAGACCCAGTACTTC.

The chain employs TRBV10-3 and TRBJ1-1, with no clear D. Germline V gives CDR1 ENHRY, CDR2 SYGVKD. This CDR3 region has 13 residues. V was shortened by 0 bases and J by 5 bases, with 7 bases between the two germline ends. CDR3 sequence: CAISESAGTEAFF. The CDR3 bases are TGTGCCATCAGTGAGTCGGCTGGGACTGAAGCTTTCTTT.

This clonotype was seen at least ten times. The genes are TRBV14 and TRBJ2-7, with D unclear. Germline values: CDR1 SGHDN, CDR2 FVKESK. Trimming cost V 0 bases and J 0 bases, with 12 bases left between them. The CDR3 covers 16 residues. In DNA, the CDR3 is TGTGCCAGCAGCCAAGAGGGCTGGCAGAGCTCCTACGAGCAGTACTTC. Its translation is CASSQEGWQSSYEQYF.

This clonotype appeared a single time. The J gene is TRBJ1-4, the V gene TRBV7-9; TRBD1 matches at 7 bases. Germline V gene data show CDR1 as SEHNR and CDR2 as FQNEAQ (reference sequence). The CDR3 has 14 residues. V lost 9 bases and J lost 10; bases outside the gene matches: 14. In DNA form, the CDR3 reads TGTGCCAGTAGTGAAGGGACAGCGGTCTCAAAACTGTTTTTT. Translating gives CASSEGTAVSKLFF.

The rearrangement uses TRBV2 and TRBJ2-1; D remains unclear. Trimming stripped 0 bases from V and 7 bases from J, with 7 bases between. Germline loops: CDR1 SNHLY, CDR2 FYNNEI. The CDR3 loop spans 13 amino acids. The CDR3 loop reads CASSEAVPNEQFF. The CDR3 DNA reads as TGTGCCAGCAGTGAAGCTGTGCCTAATGAGCAGTTCTTC.

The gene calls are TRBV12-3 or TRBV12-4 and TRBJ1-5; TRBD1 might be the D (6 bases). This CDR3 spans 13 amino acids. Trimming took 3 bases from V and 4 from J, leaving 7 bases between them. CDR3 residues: CASSFRGNQPQHF. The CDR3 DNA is TGTGCCAGCAGTTTTAGGGGGAATCAGCCCCAGCATTTT.

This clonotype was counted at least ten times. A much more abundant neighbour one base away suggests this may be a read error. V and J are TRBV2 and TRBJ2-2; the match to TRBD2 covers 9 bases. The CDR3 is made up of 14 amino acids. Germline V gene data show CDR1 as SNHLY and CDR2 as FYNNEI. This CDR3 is CASSVAGVTGELSF. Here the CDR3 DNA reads TGTGCCAGCAGTGTAGCGGGAGTTACCGGGGAGCTGTCTTTT.

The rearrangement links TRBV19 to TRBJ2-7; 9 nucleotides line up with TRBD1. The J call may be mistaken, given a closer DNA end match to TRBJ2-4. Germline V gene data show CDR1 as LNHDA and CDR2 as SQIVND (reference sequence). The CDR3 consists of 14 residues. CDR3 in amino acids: CASSMTGGKNIQYF. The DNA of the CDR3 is TGTGCCAGTAGTATGACAGGGGGGAAAAACATTCAGTACTTC.

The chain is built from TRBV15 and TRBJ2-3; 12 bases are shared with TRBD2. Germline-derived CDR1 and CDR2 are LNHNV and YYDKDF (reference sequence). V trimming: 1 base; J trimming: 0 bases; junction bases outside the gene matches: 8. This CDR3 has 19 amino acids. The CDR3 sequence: CATSRVLGTSGYSTDTQYF. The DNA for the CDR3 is TGTGCCACCAGCAGAGTGCTCGGGACTAGCGGGTATAGCACAGATACGCAGTATTTT. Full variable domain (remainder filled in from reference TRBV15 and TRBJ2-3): DAMVIQNPRYQVTQFGKPVTLSCSQTLNHNVMYWYQQKSSQAPKLLFHYYDKDFNNEADTPDNFQSRRPNTSFCFLDIRSPGLGDTAMYLCATSRVLGTSGYSTDTQYFGPGTRLTVL.

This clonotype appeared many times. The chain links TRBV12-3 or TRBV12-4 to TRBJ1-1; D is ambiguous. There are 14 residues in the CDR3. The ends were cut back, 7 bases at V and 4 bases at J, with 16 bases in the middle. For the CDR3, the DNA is TGTGCCAGCATCCCCCCCTACCGGGGCACTGAAGCTTTCTTT. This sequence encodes CASIPPYRGTEAFF.

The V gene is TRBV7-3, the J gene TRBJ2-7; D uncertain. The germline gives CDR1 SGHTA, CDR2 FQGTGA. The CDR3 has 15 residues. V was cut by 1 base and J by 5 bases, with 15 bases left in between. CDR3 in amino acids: CASSLRPGEVHEQYF. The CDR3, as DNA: TGTGCCAGCAGCTTAAGACCGGGTGAGGTCCACGAGCAGTACTTC.

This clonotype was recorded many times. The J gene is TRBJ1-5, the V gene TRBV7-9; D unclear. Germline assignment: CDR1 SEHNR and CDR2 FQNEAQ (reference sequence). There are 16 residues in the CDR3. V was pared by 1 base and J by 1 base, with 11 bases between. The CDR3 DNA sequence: TGTGCCAGCAGCTTAGGTTCAGGATTCAGCAATCAGCCCCAGCATTTT. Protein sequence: CASSLGSGFSNQPQHF. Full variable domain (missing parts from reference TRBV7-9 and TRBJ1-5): DTGVSQNPRHKITKRGQNVTFRCDPISEHNRLYWYRQTLGQGPEFLTYFQNEAQLEKSRLLSDRFSAERPKGSFSTLEIQRTEQGDSAMYLCASSLGSGFSNQPQHFGDGTRLSIL.